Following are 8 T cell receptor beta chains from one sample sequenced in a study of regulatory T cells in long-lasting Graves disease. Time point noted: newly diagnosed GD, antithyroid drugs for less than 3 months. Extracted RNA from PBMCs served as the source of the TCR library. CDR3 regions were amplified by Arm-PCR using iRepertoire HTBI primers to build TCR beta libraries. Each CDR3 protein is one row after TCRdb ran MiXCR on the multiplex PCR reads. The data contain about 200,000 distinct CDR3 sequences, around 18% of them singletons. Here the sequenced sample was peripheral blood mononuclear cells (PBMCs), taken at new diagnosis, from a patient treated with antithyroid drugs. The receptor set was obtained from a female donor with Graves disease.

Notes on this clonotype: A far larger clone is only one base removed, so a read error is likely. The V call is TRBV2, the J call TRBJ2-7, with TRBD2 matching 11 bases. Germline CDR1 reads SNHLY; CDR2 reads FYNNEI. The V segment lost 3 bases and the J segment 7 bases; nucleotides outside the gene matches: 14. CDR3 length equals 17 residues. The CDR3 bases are TGTGCCAGCAGTGATATAGCTAGCGGGAGGAGGGGCAATGAGCAGTACTTC. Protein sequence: CASSDIASGRRGNEQYF. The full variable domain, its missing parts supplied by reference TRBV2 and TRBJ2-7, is EPEVTQTPSHQVTQMGQEVILRCVPISNHLYFYWYRQILGQKVEFLVSFYNNEISEKSEIFDDQFSVERPDGSNFTLKIRSTKLEDSAMYFCASSDIASGRRGNEQYFGPGTRLTVT.

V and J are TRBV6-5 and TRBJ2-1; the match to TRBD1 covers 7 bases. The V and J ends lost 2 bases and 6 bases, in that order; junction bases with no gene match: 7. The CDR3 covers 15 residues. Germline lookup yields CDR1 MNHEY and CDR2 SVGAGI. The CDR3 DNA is TGTGCCAGCAGTTACGGGATTGGGACAGTCAATGAGCAGTTCTTC. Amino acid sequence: CASSYGIGTVNEQFF.

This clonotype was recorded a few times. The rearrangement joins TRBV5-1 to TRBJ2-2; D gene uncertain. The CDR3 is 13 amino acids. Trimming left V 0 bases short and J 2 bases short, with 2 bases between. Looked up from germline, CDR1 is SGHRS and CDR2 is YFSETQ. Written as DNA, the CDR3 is TGCGCCAGCAGCTTGGATAACACCGGGGAGCTGTTTTTT. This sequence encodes CASSLDNTGELFF.

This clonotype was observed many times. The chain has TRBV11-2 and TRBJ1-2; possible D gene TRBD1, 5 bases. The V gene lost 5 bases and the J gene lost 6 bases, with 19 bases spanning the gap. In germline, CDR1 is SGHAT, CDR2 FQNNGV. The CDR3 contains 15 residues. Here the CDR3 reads CASSKRAGAGDGYTF. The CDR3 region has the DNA TGTGCCAGCAGCAAGAGGGCCGGGGCCGGGGATGGCTACACCTTC.

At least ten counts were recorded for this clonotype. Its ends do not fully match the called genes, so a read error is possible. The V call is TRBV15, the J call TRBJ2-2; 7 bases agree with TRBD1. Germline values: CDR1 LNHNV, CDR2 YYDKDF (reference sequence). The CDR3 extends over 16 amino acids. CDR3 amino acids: CATGRRTGTATGELFF. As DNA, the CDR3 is TGTGCCACCGGCAGACGGACCGGGACAGCCACCGGGGAGCTGTTTTTT.

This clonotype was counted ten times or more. CDR3 in DNA: TGTGCCAGCAGTTCAACCCGGGCAGGCACGTCGGCCGGGACTAGGGCCAACGTCCTGACTTTC. Amino acid sequence: CASSSTRAGTSAGTRANVLTF. The rearrangement links TRBV27 to TRBJ2-6; TRBD2 agrees at 7 bases. V was pared by 4 bases and J by 5 bases, with 23 bases of the junction left unmatched. CDR3 size: 21 residues. In germline, CDR1 is MNHEY, CDR2 SMNVEV (reference sequence).

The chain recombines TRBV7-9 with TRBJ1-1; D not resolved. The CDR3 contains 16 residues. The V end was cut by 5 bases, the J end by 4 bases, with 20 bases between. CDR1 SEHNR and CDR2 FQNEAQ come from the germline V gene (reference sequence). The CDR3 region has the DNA TGTGCCAGCAGCCCCCTCCTCGGCCCTGTCTCCACTGAAGCTTTCTTT. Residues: CASSPLLGPVSTEAFF.

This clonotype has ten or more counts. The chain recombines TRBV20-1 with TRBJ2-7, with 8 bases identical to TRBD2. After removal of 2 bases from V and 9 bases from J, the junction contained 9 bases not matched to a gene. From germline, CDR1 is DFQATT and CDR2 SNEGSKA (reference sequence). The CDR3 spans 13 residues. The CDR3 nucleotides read TGCAGTGCTAGACCGAGCGGGGGAATTTGGCAGTACTTC. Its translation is CSARPSGGIWQYF.